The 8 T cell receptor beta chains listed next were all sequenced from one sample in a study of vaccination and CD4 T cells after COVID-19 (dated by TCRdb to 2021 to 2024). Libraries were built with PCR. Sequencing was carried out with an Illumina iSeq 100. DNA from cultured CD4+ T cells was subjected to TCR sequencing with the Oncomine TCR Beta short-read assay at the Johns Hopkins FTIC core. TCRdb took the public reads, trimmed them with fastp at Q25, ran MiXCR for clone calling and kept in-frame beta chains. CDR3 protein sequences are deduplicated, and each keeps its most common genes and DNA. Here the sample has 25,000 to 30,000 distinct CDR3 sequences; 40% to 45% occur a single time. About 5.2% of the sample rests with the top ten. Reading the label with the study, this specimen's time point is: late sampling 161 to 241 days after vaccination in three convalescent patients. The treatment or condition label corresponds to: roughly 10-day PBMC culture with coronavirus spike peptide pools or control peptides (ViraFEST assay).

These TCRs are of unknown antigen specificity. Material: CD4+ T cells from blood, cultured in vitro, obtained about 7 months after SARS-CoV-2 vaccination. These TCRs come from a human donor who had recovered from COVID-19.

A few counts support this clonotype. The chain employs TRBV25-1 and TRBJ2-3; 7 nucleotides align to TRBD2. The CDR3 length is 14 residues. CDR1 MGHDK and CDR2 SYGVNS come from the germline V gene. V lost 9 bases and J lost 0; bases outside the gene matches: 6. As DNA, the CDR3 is TGTGCCAGTCGCAGAGCGGGAAGCACAGATACGCAGTATTTT. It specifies CASRRAGSTDTQYF.

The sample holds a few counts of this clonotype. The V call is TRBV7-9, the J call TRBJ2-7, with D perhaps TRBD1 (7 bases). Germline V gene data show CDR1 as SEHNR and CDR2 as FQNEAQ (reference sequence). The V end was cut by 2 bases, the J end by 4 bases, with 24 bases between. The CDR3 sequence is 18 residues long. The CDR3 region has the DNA TGTGCCAGCAGCTTACGACCTCCAGGGGGGAGTGGCGGATACGAGCAGTACTTC. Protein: CASSLRPPGGSGGYEQYF.

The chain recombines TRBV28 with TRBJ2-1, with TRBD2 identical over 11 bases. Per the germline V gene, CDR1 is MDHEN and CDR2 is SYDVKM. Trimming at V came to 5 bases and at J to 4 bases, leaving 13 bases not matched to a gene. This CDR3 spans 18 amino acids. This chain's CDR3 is CASSPTRAGTSGYNEQFF. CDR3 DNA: TGTGCCAGCAGTCCGACCCGGGCCGGGACTAGCGGTTACAATGAGCAGTTCTTC. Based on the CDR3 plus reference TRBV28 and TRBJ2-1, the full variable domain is DVKVTQSSRYLVKRTGEKVFLECVQDMDHENMFWYRQDPGLGLRLIYFSYDVKMKEKGDIPEGYSVSREKKERFSLILESASTNQTSMYLCASSPTRAGTSGYNEQFFGPGTRLTVL.

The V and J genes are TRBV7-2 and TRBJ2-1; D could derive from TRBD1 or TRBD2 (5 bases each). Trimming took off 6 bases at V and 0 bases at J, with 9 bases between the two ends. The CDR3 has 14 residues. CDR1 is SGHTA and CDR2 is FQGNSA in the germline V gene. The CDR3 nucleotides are TGTGCCAGCAGTCCAGGGAGCTCCTACAATGAGCAGTTCTTC. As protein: CASSPGSSYNEQFF.

The CDR3 sequence is CASSLTSGSQEQYF. CDR3 bases: TGTGCCAGCAGTTTAACTAGCGGGAGTCAAGAGCAGTACTTC. This rearrangement joins TRBV28 to TRBJ2-7; 11 positions agree with TRBD2. The germline V gene encodes CDR1 MDHEN and CDR2 SYDVKM. V lost 2 bases to trimming and J lost 7 bases; unmatched junction nucleotides: 4. The CDR3 is 14 amino acids.

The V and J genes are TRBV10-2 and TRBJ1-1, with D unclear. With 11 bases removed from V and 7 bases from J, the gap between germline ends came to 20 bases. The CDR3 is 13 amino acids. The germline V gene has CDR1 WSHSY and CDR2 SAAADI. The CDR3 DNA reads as TGCGCCGCATCAGAGATGAGGGCGAATGAAGCTTTCTTT. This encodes CAASEMRANEAFF.

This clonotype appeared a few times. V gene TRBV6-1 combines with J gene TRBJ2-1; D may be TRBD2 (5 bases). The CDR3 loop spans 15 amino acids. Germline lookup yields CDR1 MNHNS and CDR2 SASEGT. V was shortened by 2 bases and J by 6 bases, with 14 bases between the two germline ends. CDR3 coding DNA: TGTGCCAGCAGTGAACGGAGGACTTTAGTCAATGAGCAGTTCTTC. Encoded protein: CASSERRTLVNEQFF.

For the CDR3, the DNA is TGTGCCAGCACCCCTGGGAGGCTTGGCTGGGAGACCCAGTACTTC. Translated: CASTPGRLGWETQYF. This chain joins TRBV6-2 or TRBV6-3 and TRBJ2-5; D perhaps matches TRBD2 (6 bases). V gave up 7 bases and J gave up 5 bases, with 20 bases separating them. The germline V gene has CDR1 MNHEY and CDR2 SVGEGT. This CDR3 has 15 residues.